This T cell receptor beta chain was sequenced during a study of control samples from healthy donors and cancer patients. Repertoires were generated with immunoSEQ multiplex PCR, while TCRdb's copy carries only in-frame clones and drops some. The table has over 65,000 clones, 85% to 90% seen once. This CDR3 has 13 amino acids. V was clipped by 1 base and J by 6 bases, with 9 bases between them. Per the germline V gene, CDR1 is LGHDT and CDR2 is YNNKEL (reference sequence). The V gene is TRBV3-1 (or the pseudogene TRBV3-2), the J gene TRBJ1-1; D ambiguous. This sequence was found in a woman aged 45-65 years with colorectal cancer. The sample taken for sequencing was PBMCs. In DNA form, the CDR3 reads TGTGCCAGCAGCCAAGCCGGTGCCGCTGAAGCTTTCTTT. It translates to CASSQAGAAEAFF.